This is a list of T cell receptor beta chains from one sample in a study of glioma-infiltrating T cells. TCRdb re-analysed the multiplex PCR reads in MiXCR, keeping a single row per CDR3 protein. The sample records tens of thousands of distinct CDR3 sequences, less than 30% being singletons. Source material: glioma tissue, nonneoplastic brain tissue, or PBMCs (not recorded which). These receptors all come from a human donor with low-grade glioma or glioblastoma, undergoing nonglioma brain surgery, or in good health (not recorded which). CDR3s include the opening cysteine and the closing phenylalanine or tryptophan. D genes are given only for firm matches. Expanded clones get a size class; other rows say once, few or many, or leave the size out.

V gene: TRBV6-1; D gene: TRBD1; clone size: many; J gene: TRBJ1-5; CDR3 protein: CASSDSGTVNQPQHF; CDR3 DNA: TGTGCCAGCAGTGACTCGGGGACAGTTAATCAGCCCCAGCATTTT
V gene: TRBV19; D gene: .; clone size: .; J gene: TRBJ2-5; CDR3 protein: CASSIPGSPVDTQYF; CDR3 DNA: TGTGCCAGTAGTATTCCAGGCTCACCCGTAGATACCCAGTACTTC
V gene: TRBV11-2; D gene: .; clone size: .; J gene: TRBJ2-5; CDR3 protein: CASSLDPRAGSIQYF; CDR3 DNA: TGTGCCAGCAGCTTAGATCCAAGGGCGGGGTCGATCCAGTACTTC
V gene: TRBV18; D gene: .; clone size: .; J gene: TRBJ1-2; CDR3 protein: CASSPEAANYGYTF; CDR3 DNA: TGTGCCAGCTCACCAGAGGCGGCTAACTATGGCTACACCTTC
V gene: TRBV6-6; D gene: .; clone size: many; J gene: TRBJ2-7; CDR3 protein: CASSSSGTGYEQYF; CDR3 DNA: TGTGCCAGCAGTTCCTCGGGGACTGGGTACGAGCAGTACTTC
V gene: TRBV6-1; D gene: .; clone size: many; J gene: TRBJ2-2; CDR3 protein: CASGRQLTGELFF; CDR3 DNA: TGTGCCAGCGGGCGGCAGCTTACCGGGGAGCTGTTTTTT
V gene: TRBV11-2; D gene: .; clone size: .; J gene: TRBJ2-7; CDR3 protein: CASSRAGISYEQYF; CDR3 DNA: TGTGCCAGCAGCCGCGCGGGAATTTCCTACGAGCAGTACTTC
V gene: TRBV29-1; D gene: TRBD1; clone size: few; J gene: TRBJ2-5; CDR3 protein: CSVEDTRSTGDRETQYF; CDR3 DNA: TGCAGCGTTGAAGATACCCGTTCGACAGGGGATAGAGAGACCCAGTACTTC
V gene: TRBV20-1; D gene: .; clone size: many; J gene: TRBJ2-1; CDR3 protein: CSASGGGIEQFF; CDR3 DNA: TGCAGTGCTAGCGGGGGAGGTATTGAGCAGTTCTTC
V gene: TRBV6-1; D gene: .; clone size: many; J gene: TRBJ1-1; CDR3 protein: CASLPRQTSLNTEAFF; CDR3 DNA: TGTGCCAGTCTCCCCCGCCAGACCAGTTTGAACACTGAAGCTTTCTTT
V gene: TRBV29-1; D gene: TRBD1; clone size: many; J gene: TRBJ1-1; CDR3 protein: CSAINRPPGQPPNTEAFF; CDR3 DNA: TGCAGCGCCATCAATAGGCCGCCGGGACAGCCACCGAACACTGAAGCTTTCTTT
V gene: TRBV19; D gene: .; clone size: many; J gene: TRBJ2-3; CDR3 protein: CASSNRQTDTQYF; CDR3 DNA: TGTGCCAGTAGTAATCGACAAACAGATACGCAGTATTTT
V gene: TRBV29-1; D gene: TRBD1; clone size: many; J gene: TRBJ1-2; CDR3 protein: CSVAGTGTLANYGYTF; CDR3 DNA: TGCAGCGTTGCCGGGACAGGGACCCTAGCTAACTATGGCTACACCTTC
V gene: TRBV20-1; D gene: .; clone size: many; J gene: TRBJ1-1; CDR3 protein: CSARDISGTEAFF; CDR3 DNA: TGCAGTGCTAGAGATATCTCCGGGACTGAAGCTTTCTTT
V gene: TRBV6-6; D gene: .; clone size: .; J gene: TRBJ2-7; CDR3 protein: CASTARVASSPSF; CDR3 DNA: TGTGCCAGCACGGCCCGGGTGGCCTCCTCGCCGTCCTTC
V gene: TRBV27; D gene: TRBD2; clone size: many; J gene: TRBJ2-1; CDR3 protein: CASSFRAPGLAGVGQFF; CDR3 DNA: TGTGCCAGCAGTTTTAGGGCCCCGGGACTAGCGGGAGTCGGGCAGTTCTTC
V gene: TRBV11-2; D gene: .; clone size: .; J gene: TRBJ1-1; CDR3 protein: CASSLETRGRRMNTEAFF; CDR3 DNA: TGTGCCAGCAGCTTAGAAACGCGGGGGCGGCGAATGAACACTGAAGCTTTCTTT
V gene: TRBV19; D gene: .; clone size: .; J gene: TRBJ2-7; CDR3 protein: CASSTWGRGLSYEQYF; CDR3 DNA: TGTGCCAGTAGTACCTGGGGAAGGGGCCTCTCCTACGAGCAGTACTTC
V gene: TRBV6-6; D gene: .; clone size: many; J gene: TRBJ1-3; CDR3 protein: CASSYLGPDSGNTIYF; CDR3 DNA: TGTGCCAGCAGTTACTTGGGACCCGACTCTGGAAACACCATATATTTT
V gene: TRBV7-9; D gene: .; clone size: many; J gene: TRBJ2-5; CDR3 protein: CASSLGTAIETQYF; CDR3 DNA: TGTGCCAGCAGCTTAGGGACAGCGATAGAGACCCAGTACTTC
V gene: TRBV9; D gene: .; clone size: few; J gene: TRBJ2-5; CDR3 protein: CASSVDLETQYF; CDR3 DNA: TGTGCCAGCAGCGTAGACCTGGAGACCCAGTACTTC
V gene: TRBV5-1; D gene: .; clone size: few; J gene: TRBJ2-4; CDR3 protein: CASSFNAGTAKNIQYF; CDR3 DNA: TGCGCCAGCAGCTTTAACGCGGGAACAGCCAAAAACATTCAGTACTTC
V gene: TRBV4-2; D gene: .; clone size: few; J gene: TRBJ1-2; CDR3 protein: CASSQEPGNYGYTF; CDR3 DNA: TGTGCCAGCAGCCAAGAACCAGGGAACTATGGCTACACCTTC
V gene: TRBV2; D gene: TRBD2; clone size: .; J gene: TRBJ2-7; CDR3 protein: CASSESSSGSYEQYF; CDR3 DNA: TGTGCCAGCAGTGAAAGTTCTAGCGGGAGTTACGAGCAGTACTTC
V gene: TRBV11-2; D gene: TRBD1; clone size: few; J gene: TRBJ2-7; CDR3 protein: CASSLDTGDYEQYF; CDR3 DNA: TGTGCCAGCAGCTTAGATACAGGGGACTACGAGCAGTACTTC
V gene: TRBV5-5; D gene: TRBD1; clone size: .; J gene: TRBJ2-7; CDR3 protein: CASSYQGAYEQYF; CDR3 DNA: TGTGCCAGCAGCTACCAGGGGGCGTACGAGCAGTACTTC
V gene: TRBV25-1; D gene: .; clone size: many; J gene: TRBJ2-2; CDR3 protein: CASSVRSTGELFF; CDR3 DNA: TGTGCCAGCAGTGTCAGGTCCACCGGGGAGCTGTTTTTT
V gene: TRBV4-1; D gene: TRBD2; clone size: many; J gene: TRBJ2-1; CDR3 protein: CASSRPGLAGNEQFF; CDR3 DNA: TGCGCCAGCAGCCGACCGGGACTAGCGGGAAATGAGCAGTTCTTC
V gene: TRBV19; D gene: TRBD2; clone size: few; J gene: TRBJ2-3; CDR3 protein: CASMGRRGRASLGTDTQYF; CDR3 DNA: TGTGCCAGTATGGGGCGGCGCGGGAGGGCGTCGTTGGGCACAGATACGCAGTATTTT
V gene: TRBV12-3/TRBV12-4; D gene: .; clone size: many; J gene: TRBJ1-6; CDR3 protein: CASTRRNNSPLHF; CDR3 DNA: TGTGCCAGCACCAGGAGGAATAATTCACCCCTCCACTTT
V gene: TRBV29-1; D gene: .; clone size: many; J gene: TRBJ2-5; CDR3 protein: CSVAGVGGNQETQYF; CDR3 DNA: TGCAGCGTTGCGGGAGTGGGGGGAAACCAAGAGACCCAGTACTTC
V gene: TRBV29-1; D gene: .; clone size: .; J gene: TRBJ2-7; CDR3 protein: CSVVGTSYEQYF; CDR3 DNA: TGCAGCGTTGTGGGGACTTCCTACGAGCAGTACTTC
V gene: TRBV6-1; D gene: .; clone size: many; J gene: TRBJ2-3; CDR3 protein: CASRYSAGAYTQYF; CDR3 DNA: TGTGCCAGCAGATATTCGGCGGGGGCCTATACGCAGTATTTT
V gene: TRBV7-9; D gene: TRBD2; clone size: .; J gene: TRBJ2-1; CDR3 protein: CASSLASGEQFF; CDR3 DNA: TGTGCCAGCAGCTTAGCTAGCGGGGAGCAGTTCTTC
V gene: TRBV27; D gene: .; clone size: many; J gene: TRBJ2-3; CDR3 protein: CASSFPVGGTQYF; CDR3 DNA: TGTGCCAGCAGTTTTCCGGTTGGAGGTACGCAGTATTTT
V gene: TRBV12-3/TRBV12-4; D gene: .; clone size: many; J gene: TRBJ2-3; CDR3 protein: CASSLIATTNTDTQYF; CDR3 DNA: TGTGCCAGCAGTTTAATTGCGACGACAAACACAGATACGCAGTATTTT
V gene: TRBV6-5; D gene: .; clone size: many; J gene: TRBJ2-1; CDR3 protein: CASSYSISGYSSYNEQFF; CDR3 DNA: TGTGCCAGCAGTTACTCGATCTCTGGGTACAGCTCCTACAATGAGCAGTTCTTC
V gene: TRBV6-1; D gene: .; clone size: many; J gene: TRBJ2-7; CDR3 protein: CASSEARVRSEYEQYF; CDR3 DNA: TGTGCCAGCAGTGAAGCAAGGGTCAGAAGTGAATACGAGCAGTACTTC
V gene: TRBV6-1; D gene: .; clone size: few; J gene: TRBJ2-6; CDR3 protein: CASSTARGASSGANVLTF; CDR3 DNA: TGTGCCAGCAGTACCGCGAGGGGAGCCTCCTCTGGGGCCAACGTCCTGACTTTC
V gene: TRBV6-1; D gene: .; clone size: many; J gene: TRBJ2-5; CDR3 protein: CASSLSQLQETQYF; CDR3 DNA: TGTGCCAGCAGTCTGAGCCAGCTCCAAGAGACCCAGTACTTC
V gene: TRBV19; D gene: .; clone size: .; J gene: TRBJ2-3; CDR3 protein: CASRNSGITNTQYF; CDR3 DNA: TGTGCCAGTAGGAATAGCGGAATCACAAATACGCAGTATTTT
V gene: TRBV6-1; D gene: .; clone size: many; J gene: TRBJ2-2; CDR3 protein: CASRRTSSGELFF; CDR3 DNA: TGTGCCAGCAGACGCACTAGCTCCGGGGAGCTGTTTTTT
V gene: TRBV19; D gene: TRBD1; clone size: few; J gene: TRBJ1-3; CDR3 protein: CASSTPGTGFTGNTIYF; CDR3 DNA: TGTGCCAGTAGCACCCCTGGGACAGGGTTCACTGGAAACACCATATATTTT
V gene: TRBV7-6; D gene: .; clone size: many; J gene: TRBJ2-7; CDR3 protein: CASSPRTIGPYEQYF; CDR3 DNA: TGTGCCAGCAGCCCTAGGACTATCGGACCCTACGAGCAGTACTTC
V gene: TRBV3-1; D gene: .; clone size: few; J gene: TRBJ2-7; CDR3 protein: CASSRGSYEQYF; CDR3 DNA: TGTGCCAGCAGCCGGGGCTCCTACGAGCAGTACTTC
V gene: TRBV12-3/TRBV12-4; D gene: TRBD2; clone size: many; J gene: TRBJ2-3; CDR3 protein: CASSLRGLVLGTDTQYF; CDR3 DNA: TGTGCCAGCAGTCTAAGGGGACTAGTACTGGGCACAGATACGCAGTATTTT
V gene: TRBV3-1; D gene: TRBD1; clone size: many; J gene: TRBJ2-3; CDR3 protein: CASSPIRTRQGAPDTQYF; CDR3 DNA: TGTGCCAGCAGTCCAATACGAACGCGGCAGGGGGCTCCAGATACGCAGTATTTT
V gene: TRBV15; D gene: .; clone size: .; J gene: TRBJ1-5; CDR3 protein: CATSTRIDQPQRF; CDR3 DNA: TGTGCCACCAGCACCCGGATCGATCAGCCCCAGCGTTTT
V gene: TRBV12-3/TRBV12-4; D gene: .; clone size: few; J gene: TRBJ1-3; CDR3 protein: CASSLAQGLVTIYF; CDR3 DNA: TGTGCCAGCAGTTTAGCCCAGGGCCTAGTTACCATATATTTT
V gene: TRBV10-3; D gene: TRBD2; clone size: few; J gene: TRBJ2-1; CDR3 protein: CAISESSGGPSSYNEQFF; CDR3 DNA: TGTGCCATCAGTGAGTCTAGCGGGGGCCCTAGCTCCTACAATGAGCAGTTCTTC
V gene: TRBV19; D gene: .; clone size: .; J gene: TRBJ2-7; CDR3 protein: CASSPRTPGMGYEQYF; CDR3 DNA: TGTGCCAGTAGTCCACGGACACCAGGGATGGGCTACGAGCAGTACTTC
V gene: TRBV2; D gene: .; clone size: many; J gene: TRBJ2-7; CDR3 protein: CASKTTGSSYEQYF; CDR3 DNA: TGTGCCAGCAAGACGACAGGAAGCTCCTACGAGCAGTACTTC
V gene: TRBV7-9; D gene: .; clone size: many; J gene: TRBJ2-1; CDR3 protein: CASSLDPSREQFF; CDR3 DNA: TGTGCCAGCAGCTTAGACCCAAGTAGGGAGCAGTTCTTC
V gene: TRBV6-2/TRBV6-3; D gene: .; clone size: many; J gene: TRBJ1-1; CDR3 protein: CASSYSQKGRDGYTEAFF; CDR3 DNA: TGTGCCAGCAGTTACTCCCAGAAGGGACGGGACGGATACACTGAAGCTTTCTTT
V gene: TRBV7-9; D gene: .; clone size: .; J gene: TRBJ1-1; CDR3 protein: CASNLGHRNTEAFF; CDR3 DNA: TGTGCCAGCAACCTGGGACATCGGAACACTGAAGCTTTCTTT